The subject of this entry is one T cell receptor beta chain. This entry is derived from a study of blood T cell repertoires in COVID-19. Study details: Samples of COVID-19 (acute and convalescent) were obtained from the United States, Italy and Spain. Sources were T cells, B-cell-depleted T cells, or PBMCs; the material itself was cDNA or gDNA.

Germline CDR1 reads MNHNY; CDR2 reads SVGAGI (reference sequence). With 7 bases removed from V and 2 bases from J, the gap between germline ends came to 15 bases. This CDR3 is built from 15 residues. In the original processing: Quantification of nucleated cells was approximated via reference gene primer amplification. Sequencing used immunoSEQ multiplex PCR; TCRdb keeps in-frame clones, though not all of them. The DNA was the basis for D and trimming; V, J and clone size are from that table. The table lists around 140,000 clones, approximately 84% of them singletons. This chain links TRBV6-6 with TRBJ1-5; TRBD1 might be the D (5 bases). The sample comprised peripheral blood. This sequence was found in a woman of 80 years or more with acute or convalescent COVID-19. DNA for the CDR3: TGTGCCAGCACCTGGGACTTCAAGGGCAATCAGCCCCAGCATTTT. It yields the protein CASTWDFKGNQPQHF.